Listed here are 27 T cell receptor beta chains from one sample, sequenced in a study of control samples from healthy donors and cancer patients. The table came from immunoSEQ multiplex PCR; TCRdb's copy has only in-frame clones and leaves some out. The repertoire consists of 100,000 to 150,000 clones, with over 75% occurring once and the leading ten covering around 3%. What was sequenced was blood. The receptors stem from a man between 60 and 75 years old in good health.

This chain uses TRBV2 with TRBJ2-3; D might be TRBD2 (5 bases). Germline V gene sequence: CDR1 SNHLY, CDR2 FYNNEI. The CDR3 is 13 amino acids. Trimming left V 3 bases short and J 9 bases short, with 13 bases between. CDR3 region: CASSEGWGETQYF. The CDR3 nucleotides read TGTGCCAGCAGTGAGGGATGGGGAGAAACGCAGTATTTT. Full variable domain (outside the CDR3, taken from reference TRBV2 and TRBJ2-3): EPEVTQTPSHQVTQMGQEVILRCVPISNHLYFYWYRQILGQKVEFLVSFYNNEISEKSEIFDDQFSVERPDGSNFTLKIRSTKLEDSAMYFCASSEGWGETQYFGPGTRLTVL.

The gene calls are TRBV6-2 or TRBV6-3 and TRBJ1-1, with 9 bases lining up with TRBD1. The V and J ends lost 5 bases and 0 bases, in that order; junction bases with no gene match: 10. The CDR3 extends over 17 amino acids. The germline gives CDR1 MNHEY, CDR2 SVGEGT. For the CDR3, the DNA is TGTGCCAGCAGTACCACAGGGGGCACTCTCTTGAACACTGAAGCTTTCTTT. It yields the protein CASSTTGGTLLNTEAFF.

This rearrangement joins TRBV7-2 to TRBJ2-2, with D possibly being TRBD2 (5 bases). With 4 bases removed from V and 8 bases from J, the gap between germline ends came to 20 bases. The CDR3 is made up of 16 amino acids. The germline V gene has CDR1 SGHTA and CDR2 FQGNSA. CDR3 coding DNA: TGTGCCAGCAGCTACCCCTATCGGACTGCTTCTGGGGAGCTGTTTTTT. It yields the protein CASSYPYRTASGELFF.

To note about this clone: The identical CDR3 is also encoded by other nucleotide sequences in the sample. The chain has TRBV12-3 or TRBV12-4 and TRBJ1-6; D unresolved. Trimming removed 3 bases at V and 7 bases at J, with 4 bases between. The CDR3 extends over 12 amino acids. For the CDR3, the DNA is TGTGCCAGCAGTTTGAGGAATTCACCCCTCCACTTT. Translation gives CASSLRNSPLHF.

The chain couples TRBV9 to TRBJ2-3; the match to TRBD2 covers 10 bases. J gave up 2 bases and V 0 bases, and 6 bases lay outside the gene matches. The germline V gene has CDR1 SGDLS and CDR2 YYNGEE. This CDR3 has 17 amino acids. CDR3 bases: TGTGCCAGCAGCGTAGGGCTAGCGGGAGACACCACAGATACGCAGTATTTT. Translated, it gives CASSVGLAGDTTDTQYF.

The chain employs TRBV3-1 (or the pseudogene TRBV3-2) and TRBJ2-7, with 7 bases that match TRBD2. CDR1 and CDR2 from the germline V gene are LGHDT and YNNKEL (reference sequence). The CDR3 sequence is 14 residues long. V trimming: 1 base; J trimming: 6 bases; junction bases outside the gene matches: 6. The CDR3 reads CASSQAWTGGEQYF. The CDR3 coding sequence is TGTGCCAGCAGCCAAGCTTGGACGGGGGGCGAGCAGTACTTC.

The CDR3 loop reads CASSPRAGGPFGQFF. In DNA form, the CDR3 reads TGTGCCAGCAGTCCGCGTGCCGGGGGGCCCTTTGGGCAGTTCTTC. The rearrangement links TRBV7-8 to TRBJ2-1; the D gene is possibly TRBD2 (7 bases). CDR3 length: 15 residues. Trimming stripped 6 bases from V and 12 bases from J, with 24 bases between. Germline V gives CDR1 SGHVS, CDR2 FQNEAQ.

The chain combines TRBV18 with TRBJ2-7, with D maybe TRBD1 (6 bases). V lost 1 base to trimming and J lost 5 bases, with 15 bases between them. This CDR3 region has 15 residues. CDR1 KGHSH and CDR2 LQKENI come from the germline V gene. The CDR3 reads CASSPRYQGWNEQYF. CDR3 sequence (DNA): TGTGCCAGCTCACCACGGTACCAGGGGTGGAACGAGCAGTACTTC.

The J gene is TRBJ2-7, the V gene TRBV6-5; D perhaps matches TRBD1 (6 bases). V gave up 2 bases and J gave up 3 bases, with 11 bases separating them. The length of the CDR3 is 14 residues. The germline V gene has CDR1 MNHEY and CDR2 SVGAGI. CDR3 loop: CASSYRQDRYEQYF. The CDR3 DNA follows: TGTGCCAGCAGTTACAGACAGGATCGCTACGAGCAGTACTTC.

This chain joins TRBV6-5 and TRBJ2-3; perhaps D is TRBD1 or TRBD2 (5 bases each). Trimming stripped 0 bases from V and 2 bases from J, with 9 bases between. The CDR3 sequence is 15 residues long. Per germline, CDR1 MNHEY and CDR2 SVGAGI. CDR3 nucleotide sequence: TGTGCCAGCAGTTACTCCGGGACCCTCACAGATACGCAGTATTTT. It codes for CASSYSGTLTDTQYF.

The chain carries TRBV12-3 or TRBV12-4 and TRBJ2-1; D possibly corresponds to TRBD2 (5 bases). The CDR3 has 12 amino acids. Trimming shortened V by 6 bases and J by 9 bases, and 12 bases separated the two germline ends. This CDR3 reads CASSAGGAEQFF. CDR3 nucleotide sequence: TGTGCCAGCAGCGCTGGAGGAGCTGAGCAGTTCTTC.

This clone was detected only once. The V and J genes are TRBV27 and TRBJ2-2; D unclear. This CDR3 contains 15 residues. V was clipped by 10 bases and J by 1 base, with 16 bases between them. The germline CDR1 and CDR2 sequences are MNHEY and SMNVEV (reference sequence). This chain's CDR3 is CATLPGPGNTGELFF. CDR3 coding DNA: TGTGCCACTCTCCCCGGCCCAGGGAACACCGGGGAGCTGTTTTTT.

V and J are TRBV20-1 and TRBJ2-2; D is undetermined. Trimming cost V 3 bases and J 7 bases, with 18 bases left between them. Looked up from germline, CDR1 is DFQATT and CDR2 is SNEGSKA (reference sequence). The CDR3 is made up of 15 amino acids. This chain's CDR3 is CSASWPAGQGGELFF. The CDR3 DNA sequence: TGCAGTGCTAGTTGGCCCGCCGGGCAAGGCGGGGAGCTGTTTTTT.

The chain has TRBV4-2 and TRBJ1-1; D unresolved. This CDR3 contains 14 residues. From germline, CDR1 is LGHNA and CDR2 YNFKEQ. V was trimmed by 0 bases and J by 5 bases, leaving 10 bases between them. The CDR3 loop is CASSQEKMGTEAFF. The CDR3 DNA is TGTGCCAGCAGCCAAGAAAAGATGGGGACTGAAGCTTTCTTT.

The chain links TRBV3-1 (or the pseudogene TRBV3-2) to TRBJ1-4, with D uncertain. The CDR3 is made up of 13 amino acids. In germline, CDR1 is LGHDT, CDR2 YNNKEL (reference sequence). V gave up 4 bases and J gave up 0 bases, with 3 bases separating them. CDR3 DNA: TGTGCCAGCAGCCTTACAACTAATGAAAAACTGTTTTTT. This gives the protein CASSLTTNEKLFF.

In DNA form, the CDR3 reads TGTGCCAGCAGTTACTCTCCGATGACTGGGACTGAAGCTTTCTTT. It codes for CASSYSPMTGTEAFF. The chain links TRBV6-5 to TRBJ1-1; D gene ambiguous. CDR3 length equals 15 residues. Germline-derived CDR1 and CDR2 are MNHEY and SVGAGI. Trimming shortened V by 0 bases and J by 5 bases, and 13 bases separated the two germline ends.

DNA for the CDR3: TGTGCCAGCAGCTTAGCCTGGGTCGCTGAAGCTTTCTTT. Residues: CASSLAWVAEAFF. The genes are TRBV7-9 and TRBJ1-1; D uncertain. The ends were cut back, 0 bases at V and 6 bases at J, with 8 bases in the middle. The CDR3 sequence is 13 residues long. Per the germline V gene, CDR1 is SEHNR and CDR2 is FQNEAQ (reference sequence).

The table lists this clone with a few counts. This chain connects TRBV28 to TRBJ1-3; unclear D gene. The CDR3 is 14 amino acids. Germline values: CDR1 MDHEN, CDR2 SYDVKM. V was shortened by 2 bases and J by 3 bases, with 8 bases between the two germline ends. This CDR3 is CASSLLTIGNTIYF. CDR3 sequence (DNA): TGTGCCAGCAGTTTACTCACAATTGGAAACACCATATATTTT.

This CDR3 reads CASSSRGAPEAFF. CDR3 bases: TGTGCCAGTAGTTCTCGGGGGGCCCCTGAAGCTTTCTTT. The V gene is TRBV19, the J gene TRBJ1-1, with D perhaps TRBD1 (6 bases). This CDR3 has 13 amino acids. Germline loops: CDR1 LNHDA, CDR2 SQIVND (reference sequence). Trimming removed 5 bases from V and 6 bases from J, with 13 bases in between.

The rearrangement links TRBV5-1 to TRBJ2-2, with TRBD2 identical over 8 bases. Germline values: CDR1 SGHRS, CDR2 YFSETQ. This CDR3 region has 16 residues. The ends lost 0 bases at V and 2 bases at J; junction bases unmatched: 3. The CDR3 region has the DNA TGCGCCAGCAGCTTGGGGACTAGCAGTAACACCGGGGAGCTGTTTTTT. Protein: CASSLGTSSNTGELFF.

The chain recombines TRBV28 with TRBJ1-1; D unresolved. The CDR3 spans 14 residues. V was trimmed by 2 bases and J by 3 bases, leaving 10 bases between them. CDR1 is MDHEN, CDR2 SYDVKM, per germline. The chain's CDR3 is CASSLNGPDTEAFF. The CDR3 region has the DNA TGTGCCAGCAGTTTAAATGGGCCTGACACTGAAGCTTTCTTT.

The chain links TRBV30 to TRBJ1-3, with D possibly being TRBD1 (5 bases). There are 14 residues in the CDR3. V was trimmed by 8 bases and J by 0 bases, leaving 14 bases between them. Germline CDR1 reads GTSNPN; CDR2 reads SVGIG (reference sequence). The CDR3: CAGTTSISGNTIYF. For the CDR3, the DNA is TGTGCCGGGACCACCTCCATCTCTGGAAACACCATATATTTT.

The chain employs TRBV18 and TRBJ1-5; 7 bases are a match to TRBD1. The CDR3 has 15 residues. Unmatched junction bases numbered 6, after V lost 6 bases and J lost 1 base. The V gene's germline CDR1 is KGHSH and CDR2 LQKENI. The CDR3 DNA sequence: TGTGCCAGCTCGCCCCAGGGGGGCAGCAATCAGCCCCAGCATTTT. It codes for CASSPQGGSNQPQHF.

This chain links TRBV9 with TRBJ1-3, with 8 bases matching TRBD1. The CDR3 spans 15 residues. With 0 bases clipped from V and 6 bases from J, the junction kept 5 bases outside the gene matches. The germline V gene encodes CDR1 SGDLS and CDR2 YYNGEE. CDR3 in amino acids: CASSVVPGGINTIYF. In nucleotides, the CDR3 is TGTGCCAGCAGCGTAGTTCCAGGGGGCATAAACACCATATATTTT.

The chain joins TRBV6-2 or TRBV6-3 to TRBJ1-5, with D perhaps TRBD1 (5 bases). From germline, CDR1 is MNHEY and CDR2 SVGEGT. The CDR3 runs 15 residues. V shed 5 bases and J shed 0 bases, with 11 bases lying between them. The CDR3 reads CASSITGISNQPQHF. In DNA, the CDR3 is TGTGCCAGCAGTATTACAGGTATTAGCAATCAGCCCCAGCATTTT.

The chain combines TRBV12-3 or TRBV12-4 with TRBJ1-6; D call uncertain. The V gene lost 4 bases and the J gene lost 8 bases, with 9 bases spanning the gap. CDR3 length equals 13 residues. The CDR3 DNA reads as TGTGCCAGCAGTTCTCAGGAACATTCACCCCTCCACTTT. Amino acids: CASSSQEHSPLHF.

The chain recombines TRBV18 with TRBJ2-7; TRBD2 matches 9 bases. CDR1 KGHSH and CDR2 LQKENI come from the germline V gene. V was pared by 4 bases and J by 2 bases, with 6 bases of the junction left unmatched. The CDR3 is made up of 15 amino acids. Here the CDR3 reads CASSRGAGGTYEQYF. In DNA form, the CDR3 reads TGTGCCAGCTCACGAGGAGCGGGGGGAACCTACGAGCAGTACTTC.